The rows below give T cell receptor beta chains drawn from one sample of a study of blood T cell repertoires in COVID-19. Sequenced by immunoSEQ multiplex PCR; TCRdb stores in-frame clones only, minus some. This sample has about 360,000 clones, with around nine tenths found just once. The sequenced material came from peripheral blood. Receptors originate from a human donor in a cohort sampled during active COVID-19. Each CDR3 is given with its conserved first and last residue. D genes are given only for firm matches. A row's size may be missing; if present it is once, few, many or a size class.

cdr3_aa: CASSPGTGNTGELFF
cdr3_nt: TGTGCCAGCTCACCAGGGACAGGGAACACCGGGGAGCTGTTTTTT
cdr3_length: 15
v_call: TRBV18
d_call: TRBD1
clone_size: .
j_call: TRBJ2-2

cdr3_aa: CASSPTMDTYSYEQYF
cdr3_nt: TGTGCCAGCAGCCCTACAATGGACACTTACTCCTACGAGCAGTACTTC
cdr3_length: 16
v_call: TRBV3-1/TRBV3-2
d_call: .
clone_size: .
j_call: TRBJ2-7

cdr3_aa: CATSRIGTTYEQYF
cdr3_nt: TGTGCCACCAGCAGAATTGGGACTACCTACGAGCAGTACTTC
cdr3_length: 14
v_call: TRBV15
d_call: TRBD2
clone_size: many
j_call: TRBJ2-7

cdr3_aa: CASSFRQGAGYESNQPQHF
cdr3_nt: TGTGCCAGCAGTTTTCGACAGGGGGCAGGTTATGAGAGCAATCAGCCCCAGCATTTT
cdr3_length: 19
v_call: TRBV6-2/TRBV6-3
d_call: TRBD1
clone_size: .
j_call: TRBJ1-5

cdr3_aa: CASSPRLANYGYTF
cdr3_nt: TGTGCCAGCAGTCCCCGACTTGCTAACTATGGCTACACCTTC
cdr3_length: 14
v_call: TRBV27
d_call: .
clone_size: once
j_call: TRBJ1-2

cdr3_aa: CASQGPNTEAFF
cdr3_nt: TGTGCCTCACAGGGACCGAACACTGAAGCTTTCTTT
cdr3_length: 12
v_call: TRBV19
d_call: .
clone_size: .
j_call: TRBJ1-1

cdr3_aa: CATSPLATLHEQYF
cdr3_nt: TGTGCCACCTCTCCACTAGCGACCCTCCACGAGCAGTACTTC
cdr3_length: 14
v_call: TRBV2
d_call: TRBD2
clone_size: .
j_call: TRBJ2-7

cdr3_aa: CAWNRGYEQYF
cdr3_nt: TGTGCCTGGAACAGGGGCTACGAGCAGTACTTC
cdr3_length: 11
v_call: TRBV30
d_call: TRBD1
clone_size: .
j_call: TRBJ2-7

cdr3_aa: CASSQEPVGEQYF
cdr3_nt: TGTGCCAGCAGCCAAGAACCGGTCGGGGAGCAGTACTTC
cdr3_length: 13
v_call: TRBV3-1/TRBV3-2
d_call: .
clone_size: .
j_call: TRBJ2-7

cdr3_aa: CASSVAPSGWNTGELFF
cdr3_nt: TGTGCCAGCAGCGTCGCCCCTAGCGGTTGGAACACCGGGGAGCTGTTTTTT
cdr3_length: 17
v_call: TRBV9
d_call: TRBD2
clone_size: once
j_call: TRBJ2-2

cdr3_aa: CASRAFPGNYGYTF
cdr3_nt: TGTGCCAGCCGGGCCTTTCCGGGAAACTATGGCTACACCTTC
cdr3_length: 14
v_call: TRBV27
d_call: .
clone_size: .
j_call: TRBJ1-2

cdr3_aa: CASSGDRLYGYTF
cdr3_nt: TGTGCCAGCAGTGGGGACAGGCTATATGGCTACACCTTC
cdr3_length: 13
v_call: TRBV2
d_call: TRBD1
clone_size: .
j_call: TRBJ1-2

cdr3_aa: CASSEPPVTQYF
cdr3_nt: TGTGCCAGCAGTGAACCCCCTGTGACCCAGTACTTC
cdr3_length: 12
v_call: TRBV2
d_call: .
clone_size: .
j_call: TRBJ2-5

cdr3_aa: CASRTSEATNEKLFF
cdr3_nt: TGTGCCAGTAGGACAAGTGAAGCAACTAATGAAAAACTGTTTTTT
cdr3_length: 15
v_call: TRBV19
d_call: .
clone_size: once
j_call: TRBJ1-4

cdr3_aa: CASTLPGQNSPLHF
cdr3_nt: TGTGCCAGCACTTTGCCGGGACAGAATTCACCCCTCCACTTT
cdr3_length: 14
v_call: TRBV21-1
d_call: .
clone_size: .
j_call: TRBJ1-6

cdr3_aa: CASSRLSPPWRNGELFF
cdr3_nt: TGTGCCAGCAGTAGGCTTAGCCCCCCATGGAGGAACGGGGAGCTGTTTTTT
cdr3_length: 17
v_call: TRBV27
d_call: .
clone_size: .
j_call: TRBJ2-2

cdr3_aa: CASSLGQGETQYF
cdr3_nt: TGTGCCAGCAGCTTAGGACAGGGGGAGACCCAGTACTTC
cdr3_length: 13
v_call: TRBV13
d_call: TRBD1
clone_size: .
j_call: TRBJ2-5

cdr3_aa: CASSQDARTSGLFF
cdr3_nt: TGTGCCAGCAGCCAAGATGCGAGGACTAGCGGGCTGTTTTTT
cdr3_length: 14
v_call: TRBV3-1/TRBV3-2
d_call: TRBD2
clone_size: .
j_call: TRBJ2-2

cdr3_aa: CASSLDQVDSPLHF
cdr3_nt: TGCGCCAGCAGCTTGGACCAGGTCGATTCACCCCTCCACTTT
cdr3_length: 14
v_call: TRBV5-1
d_call: .
clone_size: .
j_call: TRBJ1-6

cdr3_aa: CASSAATNEKLFF
cdr3_nt: TGTGCCAGTAGTGCGGCAACTAATGAAAAACTGTTTTTT
cdr3_length: 13
v_call: TRBV19
d_call: .
clone_size: .
j_call: TRBJ1-4

cdr3_aa: CASRVATSSPLHF
cdr3_nt: TGTGCCAGTAGAGTCGCGACATCTTCACCCCTCCACTTT
cdr3_length: 13
v_call: TRBV19
d_call: .
clone_size: .
j_call: TRBJ1-6

cdr3_aa: CSTQKATGVWNEQFF
cdr3_nt: TGCAGCACCCAAAAGGCGACAGGGGTATGGAATGAGCAGTTCTTC
cdr3_length: 15
v_call: TRBV29-1
d_call: TRBD1
clone_size: .
j_call: TRBJ2-1

cdr3_aa: CASSWGGTYNSPLHF
cdr3_nt: TGTGCCAGCAGTTGGGGGGGTACCTATAATTCACCCCTCCACTTT
cdr3_length: 15
v_call: TRBV6-6
d_call: .
clone_size: .
j_call: TRBJ1-6

cdr3_aa: CASSPRTSGKTYNEQFF
cdr3_nt: TGTGCCAGCAGCCCGAGGACTAGCGGCAAGACCTACAATGAGCAGTTCTTC
cdr3_length: 17
v_call: TRBV5-8
d_call: TRBD2
clone_size: once
j_call: TRBJ2-1

cdr3_aa: CASSELAGGSEQFF
cdr3_nt: TGTGCCAGCAGTGAACTAGCGGGAGGATCTGAGCAGTTCTTC
cdr3_length: 14
v_call: TRBV2
d_call: TRBD2
clone_size: .
j_call: TRBJ2-1

cdr3_aa: CASSEGRRNTIYF
cdr3_nt: TGTGCCAGCAGTGAAGGCAGGAGGAACACCATATATTTT
cdr3_length: 13
v_call: TRBV2
d_call: .
clone_size: .
j_call: TRBJ1-3

cdr3_aa: CATSENQSSGRGETQYF
cdr3_nt: TGTGCCACCAGTGAGAACCAATCTAGCGGGAGGGGCGAGACCCAGTACTTC
cdr3_length: 17
v_call: TRBV24-1
d_call: TRBD2
clone_size: .
j_call: TRBJ2-5

cdr3_aa: CASSFLSEQFF
cdr3_nt: TGTGCCAGCAGTTTTTTGAGTGAGCAGTTCTTC
cdr3_length: 11
v_call: TRBV12-3/TRBV12-4
d_call: .
clone_size: .
j_call: TRBJ2-1

cdr3_aa: CASSPSSSYNSPLHF
cdr3_nt: TGTGCCAGTAGTCCATCGAGCTCCTATAATTCACCCCTCCACTTT
cdr3_length: 15
v_call: TRBV19
d_call: .
clone_size: .
j_call: TRBJ1-6

cdr3_aa: CASSVDGRAAGETQYF
cdr3_nt: TGTGCCAGCAGCGTAGACGGTAGGGCCGCGGGGGAGACCCAGTACTTC
cdr3_length: 16
v_call: TRBV9
d_call: .
clone_size: .
j_call: TRBJ2-5

cdr3_aa: CASSFTRETQYF
cdr3_nt: TGTGCCAGCAGTTTTACGAGGGAGACCCAGTACTTC
cdr3_length: 12
v_call: TRBV12-3/TRBV12-4
d_call: .
clone_size: .
j_call: TRBJ2-5